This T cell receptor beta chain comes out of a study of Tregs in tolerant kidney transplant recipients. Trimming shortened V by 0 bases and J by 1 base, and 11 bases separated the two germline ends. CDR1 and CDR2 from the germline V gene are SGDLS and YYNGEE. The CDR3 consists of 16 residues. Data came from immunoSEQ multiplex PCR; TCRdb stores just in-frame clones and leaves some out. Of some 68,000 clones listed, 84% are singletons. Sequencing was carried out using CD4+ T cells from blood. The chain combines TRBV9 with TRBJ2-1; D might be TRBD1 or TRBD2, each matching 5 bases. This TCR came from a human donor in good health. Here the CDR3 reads CASSVDSGRSYNEQFF. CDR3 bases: TGTGCCAGCAGCGTAGACTCGGGACGTTCCTACAATGAGCAGTTCTTC.